This T cell receptor (beta chain) was recorded in a study of CD8 T cells in ankylosing spondylitis. The length of the CDR3 is 12 residues. The germline gives CDR1 SQVTM, CDR2 ANQGSEA. The V gene end was trimmed by 5 bases and the J gene end by 4 bases; junction bases not matched to a gene: 2. This clonotype was found many times. Its target is unknown. Findings and limits, study-wide: It appeared that ankylosing spondylitis blood was characterized by a TCR beta motif of several highly homologous variants.

TCRdb reprocessed the 5' RACE reads via MiXCR and lists one record per CDR3 protein. The profile shows some 800,000 distinct CDR3 sequences, approximately 12% of them singletons. What was sequenced was blood, either unsorted or a sorted T cell fraction (not recorded which). V and J are TRBV29-1 and TRBJ1-2, with 9 bases that match TRBD1. The clonotype originates from a male donor with ankylosing spondylitis. CDR3 sequence reads: CSVLQGAYGYTF. The CDR3 DNA is TGCAGCGTTTTACAGGGGGCCTATGGCTACACCTTC.